This T cell receptor beta chain was observed in a study of cytomegalovirus exposure and HLA in healthy donors. In the case of this clone: Its antigen is undetermined.

The CDR3 consists of 14 residues. From germline, CDR1 is MNHNS and CDR2 SASEGT. With 10 bases removed from V and 1 base from J, the gap between germline ends came to 17 bases. Findings and caveats of the study: The Asian-associated ancestry cluster reportedly had fewer N-insertions than the approximately 670-donor mean in a later analysis. Roughly uniform sequencing depth across donors was assumed, possibly incorrectly. Per a later analysis, about 17,000 TCR beta sequences showed association with HLA alleles at 0.05 false discovery rate.

The PCR employed 60 Vbeta primers together with 13 Jbeta primers. Sequencing used immunoSEQ multiplex PCR; TCRdb keeps in-frame clones, though not all of them. Among roughly 180,000 clones listed, more than 75% were seen once. The sample comprised PBMCs. The clonotype originates from a woman in her 30s in good health and CMV-seropositive. This chain links TRBV6-1 with TRBJ2-7; D unclear. The DNA for the CDR3 is TGTGCCAACCCCATAAGAACAAGATCCTACGAGCAGTACTTC. It yields the protein CANPIRTRSYEQYF.